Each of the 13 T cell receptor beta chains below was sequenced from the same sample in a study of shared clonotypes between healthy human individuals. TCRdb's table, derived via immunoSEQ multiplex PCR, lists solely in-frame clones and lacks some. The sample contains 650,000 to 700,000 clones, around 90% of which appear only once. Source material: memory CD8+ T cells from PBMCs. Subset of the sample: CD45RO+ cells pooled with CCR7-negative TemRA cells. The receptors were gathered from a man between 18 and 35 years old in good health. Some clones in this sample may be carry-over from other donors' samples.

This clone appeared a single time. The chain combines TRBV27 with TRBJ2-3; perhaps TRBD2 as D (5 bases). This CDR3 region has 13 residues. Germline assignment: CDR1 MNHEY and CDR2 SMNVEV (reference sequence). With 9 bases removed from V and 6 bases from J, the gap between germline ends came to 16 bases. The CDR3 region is CASNGLTADTQYF. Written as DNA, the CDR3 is TGTGCCAGTAATGGACTTACCGCCGATACGCAGTATTTT.

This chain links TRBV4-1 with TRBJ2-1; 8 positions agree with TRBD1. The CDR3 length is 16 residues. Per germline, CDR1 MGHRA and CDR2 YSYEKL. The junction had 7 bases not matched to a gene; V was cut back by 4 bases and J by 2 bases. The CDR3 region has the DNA TGCGCCAGCAGCCGGGACAGGCGGTTAACCTACAATGAGCAGTTCTTC. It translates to CASSRDRRLTYNEQFF.

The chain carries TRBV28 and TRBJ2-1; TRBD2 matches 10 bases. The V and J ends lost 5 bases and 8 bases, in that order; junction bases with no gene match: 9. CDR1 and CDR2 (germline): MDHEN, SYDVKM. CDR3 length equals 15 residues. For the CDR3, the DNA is TGTGCCAGCAGTCACACTAGCGGGGAAAGGGATGAGCAGTTCTTC. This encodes CASSHTSGERDEQFF.

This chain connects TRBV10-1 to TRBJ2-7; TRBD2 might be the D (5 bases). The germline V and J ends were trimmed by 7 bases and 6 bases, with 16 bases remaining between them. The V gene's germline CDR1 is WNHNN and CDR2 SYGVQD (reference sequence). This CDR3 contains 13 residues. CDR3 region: CASISEDGSEQYF. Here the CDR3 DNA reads TGCGCCAGCATTTCGGAGGACGGATCCGAGCAGTACTTC.

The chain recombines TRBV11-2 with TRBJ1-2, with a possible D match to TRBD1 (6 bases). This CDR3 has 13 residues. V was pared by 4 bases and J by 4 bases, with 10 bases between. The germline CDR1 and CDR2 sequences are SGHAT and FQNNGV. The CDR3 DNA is TGTGCCAGCAGCTCACAGGGTCTCTATGGCTACACCTTC. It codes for CASSSQGLYGYTF.

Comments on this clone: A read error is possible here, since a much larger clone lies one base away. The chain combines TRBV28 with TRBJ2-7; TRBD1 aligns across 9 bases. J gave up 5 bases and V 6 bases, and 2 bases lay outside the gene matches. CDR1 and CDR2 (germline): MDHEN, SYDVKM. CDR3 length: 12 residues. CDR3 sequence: CASSWTGDEQYF. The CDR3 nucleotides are TGTGCCAGCAGCTGGACAGGGGACGAGCAGTACTTC.

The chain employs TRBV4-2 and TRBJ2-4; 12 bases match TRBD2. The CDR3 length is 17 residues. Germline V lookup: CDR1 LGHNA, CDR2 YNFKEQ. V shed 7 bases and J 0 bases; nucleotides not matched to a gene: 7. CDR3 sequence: CASKGLAGPVAKNIQYF. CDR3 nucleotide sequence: TGTGCCAGCAAGGGACTAGCGGGCCCAGTAGCCAAAAACATTCAGTACTTC.

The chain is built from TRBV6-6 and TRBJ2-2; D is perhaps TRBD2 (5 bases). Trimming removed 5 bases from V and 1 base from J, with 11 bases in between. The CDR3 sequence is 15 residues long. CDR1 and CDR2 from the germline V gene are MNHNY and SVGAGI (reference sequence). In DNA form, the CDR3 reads TGTGCCAGCAGTCAAGCGGACTGGAACACCGGGGAGCTGTTTTTT. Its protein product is CASSQADWNTGELFF.

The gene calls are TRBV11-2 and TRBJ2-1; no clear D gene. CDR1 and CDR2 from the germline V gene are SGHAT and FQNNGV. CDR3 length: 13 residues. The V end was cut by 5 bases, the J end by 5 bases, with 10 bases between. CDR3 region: CASSQGGNNEQFF. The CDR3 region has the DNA TGTGCCAGCAGCCAAGGTGGGAACAATGAGCAGTTCTTC.

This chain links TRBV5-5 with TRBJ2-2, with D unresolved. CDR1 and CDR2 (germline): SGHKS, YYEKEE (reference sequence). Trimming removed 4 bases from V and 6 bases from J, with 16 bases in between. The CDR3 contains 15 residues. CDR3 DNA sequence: TGTGCCAGCAGCCCCGAACGGTACCTCGCCGGGGAGCTGTTTTTT. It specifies CASSPERYLAGELFF.

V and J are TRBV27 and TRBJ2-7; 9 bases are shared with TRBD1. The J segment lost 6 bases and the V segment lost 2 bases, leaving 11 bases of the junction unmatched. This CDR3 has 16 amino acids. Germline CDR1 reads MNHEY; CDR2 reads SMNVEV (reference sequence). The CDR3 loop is CASSLRLRDRAVEQYF. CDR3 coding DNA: TGTGCCAGCAGTTTACGGCTTCGGGACAGGGCCGTCGAGCAGTACTTC.

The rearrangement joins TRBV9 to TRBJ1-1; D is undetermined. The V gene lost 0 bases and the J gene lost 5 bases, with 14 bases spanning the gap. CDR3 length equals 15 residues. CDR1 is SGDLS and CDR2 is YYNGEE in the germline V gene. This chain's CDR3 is CASSVGEEGWTEAFF. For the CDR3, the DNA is TGTGCCAGCAGCGTAGGGGAAGAGGGCTGGACTGAAGCTTTCTTT.

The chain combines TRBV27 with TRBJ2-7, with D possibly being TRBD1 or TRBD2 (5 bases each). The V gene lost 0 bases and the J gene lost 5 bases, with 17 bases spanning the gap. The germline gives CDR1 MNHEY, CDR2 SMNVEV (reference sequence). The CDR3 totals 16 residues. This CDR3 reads CASSLSEAGYWDEQYF. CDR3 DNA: TGTGCCAGCAGTTTATCGGAGGCAGGGTACTGGGACGAGCAGTACTTC.